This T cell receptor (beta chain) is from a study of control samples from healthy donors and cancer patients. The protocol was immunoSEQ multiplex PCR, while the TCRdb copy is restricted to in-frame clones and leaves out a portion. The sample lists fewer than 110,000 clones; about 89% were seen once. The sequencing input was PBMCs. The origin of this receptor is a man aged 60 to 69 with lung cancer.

The DNA for the CDR3 is TGTGCCAGCAGTGAAGGCAAGGGTTACGGTGAAGCTTTCTTT. It is translated as CASSEGKGYGEAFF. The chain combines TRBV6-1 with TRBJ1-1, with D unclear. The CDR3 loop spans 14 amino acids. CDR1 MNHNS and CDR2 SASEGT come from the germline V gene. V was clipped by 1 base and J by 7 bases, with 13 bases between them.